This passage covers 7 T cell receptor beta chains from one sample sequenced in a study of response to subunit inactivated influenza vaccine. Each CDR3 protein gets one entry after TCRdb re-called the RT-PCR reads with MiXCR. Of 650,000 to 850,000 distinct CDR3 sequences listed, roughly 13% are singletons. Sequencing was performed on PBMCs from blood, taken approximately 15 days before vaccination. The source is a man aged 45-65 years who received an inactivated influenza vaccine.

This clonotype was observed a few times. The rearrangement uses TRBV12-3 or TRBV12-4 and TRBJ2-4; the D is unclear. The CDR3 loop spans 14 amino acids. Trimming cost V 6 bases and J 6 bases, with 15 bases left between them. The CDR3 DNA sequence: TGTGCCAGCAGCCATAGGGAACAGCCAAACATTCAGTACTTC. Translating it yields CASSHREQPNIQYF.

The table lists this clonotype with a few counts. The CDR3 sequence: CASTRGTGGRGNEQFF. The CDR3 DNA reads as TGTGCCAGCACCAGAGGGACAGGGGGCAGAGGCAATGAGCAGTTCTTC. The chain recombines TRBV2 with TRBJ2-1, with 12 bases aligning to TRBD1. The CDR3 extends over 16 amino acids. Germline CDR1 SNHLY, CDR2 FYNNEI. Trimming took 7 bases from V and 6 from J; bases not matched to a gene: 10. Variable domain in full (rest from reference TRBV2 and TRBJ2-1): EPEVTQTPSHQVTQMGQEVILRCVPISNHLYFYWYRQILGQKVEFLVSFYNNEISEKSEIFDDQFSVERPDGSNFTLKIRSTKLEDSAMYFCASTRGTGGRGNEQFFGPGTRLTVL.

This CDR3 reads CASSARKGALNQPQHF. CDR3 bases: TGTGCCAGCAGCGCAAGGAAGGGGGCCCTCAATCAGCCCCAGCATTTT. This rearrangement joins TRBV27 to TRBJ1-5; 7 nucleotides agree with TRBD1. This CDR3 is 16 amino acids long. Trimming took 6 bases from V and 3 from J; bases not matched to a gene: 11. CDR1 is MNHEY, CDR2 SMNVEV, per germline (reference sequence).

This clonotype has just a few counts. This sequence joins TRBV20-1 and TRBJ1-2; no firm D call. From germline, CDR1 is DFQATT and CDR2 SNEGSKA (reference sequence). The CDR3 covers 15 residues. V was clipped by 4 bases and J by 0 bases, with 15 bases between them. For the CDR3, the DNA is TGCAGTGCTATCCCGGGGAGGTTTTCTAACTATGGCTACACCTTC. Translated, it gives CSAIPGRFSNYGYTF.

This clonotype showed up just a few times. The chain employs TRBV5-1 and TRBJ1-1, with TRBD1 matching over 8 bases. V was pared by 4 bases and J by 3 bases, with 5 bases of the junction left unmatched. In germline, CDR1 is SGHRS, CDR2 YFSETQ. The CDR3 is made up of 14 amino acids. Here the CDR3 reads CASSIQGVHTEAFF. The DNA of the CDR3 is TGCGCCAGCAGCATACAGGGGGTGCACACTGAAGCTTTCTTT. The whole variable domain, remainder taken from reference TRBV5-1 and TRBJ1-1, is KAGVTQTPRYLIKTRGQQVTLSCSPISGHRSVSWYQQTPGQGLQFLFEYFSETQRNKGNFPGRFSGRQFSNSRSEMNVSTLELGDSALYLCASSIQGVHTEAFFGQGTRLTVV.

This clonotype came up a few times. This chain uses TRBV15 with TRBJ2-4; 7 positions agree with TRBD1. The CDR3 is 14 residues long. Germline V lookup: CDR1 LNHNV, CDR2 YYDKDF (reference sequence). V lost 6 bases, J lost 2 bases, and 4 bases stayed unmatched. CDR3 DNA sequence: TGTGCCACCAGAGAGGGGGCGACCAAAAACATTCAGTACTTC. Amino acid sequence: CATREGATKNIQYF.

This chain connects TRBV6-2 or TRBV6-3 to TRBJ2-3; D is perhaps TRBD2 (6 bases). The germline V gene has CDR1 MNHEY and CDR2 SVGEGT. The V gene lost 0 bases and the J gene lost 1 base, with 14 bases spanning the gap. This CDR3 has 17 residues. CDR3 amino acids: CASSYSFGGDGTDTQYF. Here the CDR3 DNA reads TGTGCCAGCAGTTACTCGTTCGGGGGTGATGGCACAGATACGCAGTATTTT.